The 21 T cell receptor beta chains listed next were all sequenced from one sample in a study of beta chain features in type 1 diabetes. General observations from the study: Type 1 diabetes patients had TCRB CDR3s that were shorter (moderately but significantly so) in all four CD4+ subsets.

The antigens for these receptors are not known. The isolated RNA, all of it, was reverse transcribed, so expressed TCRB transcripts were what got sequenced. Data came from immunoSEQ multiplex PCR; TCRdb stores just in-frame clones and leaves some out. The data hold more than 250,000 clones, with approximately 14% observed a single time. The sample was naive CD4+ T cells from blood. These receptors all come from a man aged 25 to 40 with type 1 diabetes.

V and J are TRBV5-1 and TRBJ1-1, with a possible D match to TRBD1 (5 bases). Between the trimmed V and J ends, which lost 7 bases and 4 bases, there was a span of 14 bases. This CDR3 comprises 13 residues. In germline, CDR1 is SGHRS, CDR2 YFSETQ. The CDR3 sequence is CASGGGAGTEAFF. DNA of the CDR3: TGCGCCAGCGGTGGAGGGGCTGGCACTGAAGCTTTCTTT.

J is TRBJ2-7 and V is TRBV29-1; TRBD2 agrees at 8 bases. CDR3 size: 14 residues. J was trimmed by 5 bases and V by 5 bases; bases with no gene match: 11. Germline V lookup: CDR1 SQVTM, CDR2 ANQGSEA. The CDR3 protein is CSVQMGLDRNEQYF. The CDR3, as DNA: TGCAGCGTTCAAATGGGACTAGATAGGAACGAGCAGTACTTC.

This clone was counted a few times. This sequence joins TRBV9 and TRBJ2-1; 11 nucleotides align to TRBD2. The CDR3 is 17 residues long. Germline loops: CDR1 SGDLS, CDR2 YYNGEE. The junction had 12 bases not matched to a gene; V was cut back by 4 bases and J by 6 bases. For the CDR3, the DNA is TGTGCCAGCAGCAGCAGACTAGCGGGATATGATCCCAATGAGCAGTTCTTC. The encoded protein is CASSSRLAGYDPNEQFF.

This clone was counted between two and nine times. V and J are TRBV19 and TRBJ2-7, with 9 bases fitting TRBD1. Trimming removed 1 base from V and 5 bases from J; junction bases left unmatched: 15. Looked up from germline, CDR1 is LNHDA and CDR2 is SQIVND (reference sequence). The CDR3 covers 18 residues. CDR3 coding DNA: TGTGCCAGTAGTATAGCTCTCCTCGGGGACAGGGCACCGAACGAGCAGTACTTC. Translated, it gives CASSIALLGDRAPNEQYF.

The chain carries TRBV10-2 and TRBJ2-3, with a weak D call TRBD2 (6 bases). Germline CDR1 and CDR2: WSHSY and SAAADI. V dropped 3 bases and J dropped 4 bases, with 17 bases sitting between them. This CDR3 region has 16 residues. The CDR3 coding sequence is TGCGCCAGCAGTGATTGGGGAGGAGAGATCGCAGATACGCAGTATTTT. Translation: CASSDWGGEIADTQYF.

This clone occurred once. The rearrangement links TRBV19 to TRBJ2-1, with 12 bases matching TRBD1. CDR1 and CDR2 from the germline V gene are LNHDA and SQIVND (reference sequence). The junction had 6 bases not matched to a gene; V was cut back by 6 bases and J by 6 bases. This CDR3 has 15 amino acids. The CDR3 DNA reads as TGTGCCAGTAGACCGGGACAGGGGGCTGGCAATGAGCAGTTCTTC. Its protein product is CASRPGQGAGNEQFF.

A few counts support this clone. At the DNA level, this CDR3 is encoded by other sequences in the same sample as well. V usage is TRBV5-1 and J usage is TRBJ2-7; D ambiguous. Trimming shortened V by 0 bases and J by 3 bases, and 4 bases separated the two germline ends. The CDR3 runs 12 residues. Per germline, CDR1 SGHRS and CDR2 YFSETQ. DNA for the CDR3: TGCGCCAGCAGCTTGGACGGCTACGAGCAGTACTTC. As protein: CASSLDGYEQYF.

The table lists this clone with a few counts. The chain combines TRBV15 with TRBJ2-2; maybe TRBD2 (6 bases). Trimming took 5 bases from V and 0 from J, leaving 10 bases between them. The length of the CDR3 is 15 residues. Germline values: CDR1 LNHNV, CDR2 YYDKDF (reference sequence). The CDR3 bases are TGTGCCACCAGCTGGGACTTAGCGAACACCGGGGAGCTGTTTTTT. Translation gives CATSWDLANTGELFF.

This clone came up a few times. This chain uses TRBV12-5 with TRBJ2-2; 9 bases line up with TRBD1. Per germline, CDR1 LGHNT and CDR2 FRNRAP. The V gene end was trimmed by 2 bases and the J gene end by 2 bases; junction bases not matched to a gene: 15. This CDR3 contains 20 residues. The CDR3 protein is CASGLTRSGTGRPNTGELFF. The CDR3 nucleotides read TGTGCTAGTGGTTTGACGAGGTCCGGGACAGGGCGCCCAAACACCGGGGAGCTGTTTTTT.

The chain is built from TRBV5-1 and TRBJ1-1; TRBD1 aligns across 8 bases. Looked up from germline, CDR1 is SGHRS and CDR2 is YFSETQ. With 4 bases clipped from V and 6 bases from J, the junction kept 2 bases outside the gene matches. CDR3 size: 12 residues. CDR3 bases: TGCGCCAGCAGCCAGGACAGGGCTGAAGCTTTCTTT. Its protein product is CASSQDRAEAFF.

The rearrangement joins TRBV28 to TRBJ2-7, with 9 bases lining up with TRBD1. Germline values: CDR1 MDHEN, CDR2 SYDVKM. Unmatched junction bases numbered 8, after V lost 4 bases and J lost 4 bases. This CDR3 has 15 residues. The chain's CDR3 is CASSWDRARGYEQYF. The CDR3 nucleotides read TGTGCCAGCAGTTGGGACAGGGCGAGGGGATACGAGCAGTACTTC.

This clone occurred a few times. The genes are TRBV6-5 and TRBJ2-4; TRBD1 might be the D (6 bases). Germline lookup yields CDR1 MNHEY and CDR2 SVGAGI. The CDR3 has 14 amino acids. The V gene lost 4 bases and the J gene lost 8 bases, with 15 bases spanning the gap. The DNA of the CDR3 is TGTGCCAGCAGTTCCGCAGGGGATTGGGACATTCAGTACTTC. It yields the protein CASSSAGDWDIQYF.

The V and J genes are TRBV4-2 and TRBJ1-4; 8 bases align to TRBD1. From germline, CDR1 is LGHNA and CDR2 YNFKEQ. This CDR3 has 15 residues. The V and J ends lost 4 bases and 6 bases, in that order; junction bases with no gene match: 7. This chain's CDR3 is CASSRSGTGDEKLFF. DNA of the CDR3: TGTGCCAGCAGCCGCTCCGGGACAGGTGATGAAAAACTGTTTTTT.

This clone turned up a few times. The chain combines TRBV29-1 with TRBJ1-3, with TRBD1 as a possible D gene (5 bases). Per the germline V gene, CDR1 is SQVTM and CDR2 is ANQGSEA. Trimming cost V 3 bases and J 0 bases, with 9 bases left between them. The CDR3 loop spans 14 amino acids. The CDR3 nucleotides read TGCAGCGTTGACGACAGACACTCTGGAAACACCATATATTTT. Its protein is CSVDDRHSGNTIYF.

This clone was seen a handful of times. This chain links TRBV6-4 with TRBJ2-1, with D perhaps TRBD2 (7 bases). The CDR3 sequence is 16 residues long. V shed 5 bases and J shed 3 bases, with 17 bases lying between them. Germline CDR1 is MRHNA and CDR2 is SNTAGT. CDR3 DNA: TGTGCCAGCAGTCCCGGGGGGCTAGCAGACTACAATGAGCAGTTCTTC. This translates into CASSPGGLADYNEQFF.

The chain carries TRBV9 and TRBJ2-7, with TRBD1 matching over 7 bases. CDR3 length: 12 amino acids. The V segment lost 4 bases and the J segment 4 bases; nucleotides outside the gene matches: 2. Germline V CDR1 and CDR2: SGDLS, YYNGEE. In nucleotides, the CDR3 is TGTGCCAGCAGCCTACAGGGGTACGAGCAGTACTTC. Its protein is CASSLQGYEQYF.

This clone was counted between two and nine times. The CDR3 reads CASSPLISTDTQYF. In DNA form, the CDR3 reads TGTGCCAGCTCACCACTTATTAGCACAGATACGCAGTATTTT. The chain recombines TRBV18 with TRBJ2-3; D is unclear. From germline, CDR1 is KGHSH and CDR2 LQKENI. Between the trimmed V and J ends, which lost 1 base and 0 bases, there was a span of 5 bases. This CDR3 contains 14 residues.

This clone has only one observation. CDR3 in DNA: TGCAGCGTTGTTCTGGCGGGAGGTACACAAGAGACCCAGTACTTC. This sequence encodes CSVVLAGGTQETQYF. This chain connects TRBV29-1 to TRBJ2-5; 8 nucleotides agree with TRBD2. CDR3 size: 15 residues. The V gene's germline CDR1 is SQVTM and CDR2 ANQGSEA. V lost 4 bases to trimming and J lost 2 bases; unmatched junction nucleotides: 9.

The genes are TRBV18 and TRBJ1-4; weak D call: TRBD1 (5 bases). V gave up 8 bases and J gave up 5 bases, with 9 bases separating them. The germline V gene has CDR1 KGHSH and CDR2 LQKENI. CDR3 length equals 12 residues. CDR3 sequence reads: CASARQNEKLFF. The CDR3 nucleotides are TGTGCCAGCGCCCGACAGAATGAAAAACTGTTTTTT. Based on the CDR3 plus reference TRBV18 and TRBJ1-4, the full variable domain is NAGVMQNPRHLVRRRGQEARLRCSPMKGHSHVYWYRQLPEEGLKFMVYLQKENIIDESGMPKERFSAEFPKEGPSILRIQQVVRGDSAAYFCASARQNEKLFFGSGTQLSVL.

This clone was detected only a few times. The chain links TRBV10-3 to TRBJ1-2; no reliable D call. The CDR3 covers 14 residues. V was pared by 0 bases and J by 4 bases, with 9 bases between. Germline V gene lookup returns CDR1 ENHRY and CDR2 SYGVKD. The CDR3 DNA sequence: TGTGCCATCAGTGAGTCGGGCAGAATCTATGGCTACACCTTC. It encodes CAISESGRIYGYTF.

This clone came up a few times. The chain recombines TRBV7-3 with TRBJ1-5, with no clear D. CDR1 is SGHTA, CDR2 FQGTGA, per germline. The CDR3 is 13 residues long. Deletions cut 2 bases from V and 5 bases from J, with 7 bases between. CDR3 protein: CASSLDGHQPQHF. CDR3 bases: TGTGCCAGCAGCTTAGATGGGCATCAGCCCCAGCATTTT.